What follows describes a single TCR beta chain. The target antigen is unknown. This sample is part of a study of beta chain features in type 1 diabetes. Looking at the study overall: There were some 98 million sorted cells examined across all samples.

As every portion of the isolated RNA was reverse transcribed, the sequencing read expressed TCRB transcripts. Read counts averaged about 3.57 million for samples of naive, central memory and regulatory T cells. Using immunoSEQ multiplex PCR, the repertoire was profiled, and TCRdb retains in-frame clones only, with some absent. This table has 150,000 to 190,000 clones, about 9.3% appearing once. Study outcomes and limitations: Significant though moderate, a shortening of TCRB CDR3s appeared in all four CD4+ subsets of Type 1 diabetes patients. Shorter templates may be favored by PCR, equally so in patients and controls. Sequencing used cDNA, and cells with high TCR expression could therefore be over-represented.

This CDR3 has 14 amino acids. The trim removed 1 base at V and 12 bases at J, leaving 6 bases unmatched. Germline V gene sequence: CDR1 SGHDN, CDR2 FVKESK. The specimen sequenced was central memory CD4+ T cells from blood. The sequence came from a man in his thirties or forties with type 1 diabetes. The V gene is TRBV14, the J gene TRBJ2-4, with 10 bases lining up with TRBD2. The CDR3 spells CASSQASGRLAQYF. The CDR3, as DNA: TGTGCCAGCAGCCAAGCTAGCGGGAGATTGGCTCAGTACTTC.